Following are 26 T cell receptor beta chains from one sample sequenced in a study of radiotherapy plus CTLA-4 blockade in lung cancer. Clones were sequenced by immunoSEQ multiplex PCR, and TCRdb holds only the in-frame ones, with some missing. The table includes 85,000 to 100,000 clones, around 90% detected once. The specimen comprised peripheral blood, sampled from a patient treated with radiotherapy plus ipilimumab. These receptors came from a human donor with non-small cell lung cancer that progressed on radiotherapy plus ipilimumab.

This clone has only one observation. The J gene is TRBJ1-2, the V gene TRBV5-1; D remains unclear. The CDR3 runs 15 residues. V lost 4 bases to trimming and J lost 9 bases, with 22 bases between them. In germline, CDR1 is SGHRS, CDR2 YFSETQ. DNA of the CDR3: TGCGCCAGCAGCCCGCGGACGACAACCGCAACACGCTACACCTTC. This gives the protein CASSPRTTTATRYTF.

The chain has TRBV7-2 and TRBJ1-2; 9 bases line up with TRBD1. The CDR3 has 15 residues. The V and J ends lost 5 bases and 1 base, in that order; junction bases with no gene match: 5. Germline V lookup: CDR1 SGHTA, CDR2 FQGNSA. The CDR3 DNA sequence: TGTGCCAGCAGCCTCCGGGACAGGGTTAACTATGGCTACACCTTC. Its protein product is CASSLRDRVNYGYTF.

The chain employs TRBV5-4 and TRBJ2-7, with D maybe TRBD2 (6 bases). The CDR3 is made up of 15 amino acids. Trimming took off 4 bases at V and 7 bases at J, with 21 bases between the two ends. Germline values: CDR1 SGHNT, CDR2 YYREEE (reference sequence). CDR3 nucleotide sequence: TGTGCCAGCAGCGGGATACCGGGACTCCCTCGGGAGCAGTACTTC. It encodes CASSGIPGLPREQYF.

The chain carries TRBV29-1 and TRBJ2-1; D possibly matches TRBD1 or TRBD2 (5 bases each). CDR1 SQVTM and CDR2 ANQGSEA come from the germline V gene. The CDR3 sequence is 14 residues long. Trimming removed 6 bases at V and 0 bases at J, with 12 bases between. The chain's CDR3 is CSVVGGSSYNEQFF. CDR3 bases: TGCAGCGTCGTTGGGGGAAGCTCCTACAATGAGCAGTTCTTC.

The chain recombines TRBV19 with TRBJ2-2, with TRBD2 matching 13 bases. The length of the CDR3 is 18 residues. The V gene end was trimmed by 2 bases and the J gene end by 5 bases; junction bases not matched to a gene: 8. CDR1 and CDR2 from the germline V gene are LNHDA and SQIVND (reference sequence). CDR3 sequence reads: CASSIRLAGGPRTGELFF. The CDR3 DNA reads as TGTGCCAGTAGTATAAGACTAGCGGGGGGTCCGAGGACCGGGGAGCTGTTTTTT.

This rearrangement joins TRBV4-3 to TRBJ2-2; 8 positions match TRBD2. The J segment lost 4 bases and the V segment lost 4 bases, leaving 11 bases of the junction unmatched. The CDR3 has 17 amino acids. Germline V gene sequence: CDR1 LGHNA, CDR2 YSLEER. CDR3 coding DNA: TGCGCCAGCAGCCTCTATCTAAGCGGGAGTTCCACCGGGGAGCTGTTTTTT. Translation: CASSLYLSGSSTGELFF.

This chain joins TRBV5-1 and TRBJ2-3; TRBD1 is a possible D gene (5 bases). The CDR3 totals 14 residues. Germline values: CDR1 SGHRS, CDR2 YFSETQ. V was cut by 0 bases and J by 6 bases, with 11 bases left in between. The CDR3 DNA sequence: TGCGCCAGCAGCTTGGAGGGCAGGGTTGATACGCAGTATTTT. Translated: CASSLEGRVDTQYF.

The rearrangement joins TRBV6-5 to TRBJ1-4, with TRBD1 as a possible D gene (6 bases). The CDR3 sequence is 16 residues long. The ends were cut back, 0 bases at V and 4 bases at J, with 12 bases in the middle. Germline lookup yields CDR1 MNHEY and CDR2 SVGAGI. DNA of the CDR3: TGTGCCAGCAGTTACTCGGAGGGGGACGATAATGAAAAACTGTTTTTT. Encoded protein: CASSYSEGDDNEKLFF.

V and J are TRBV9 and TRBJ2-7; a possible D gene is TRBD2 (7 bases). Germline V lookup: CDR1 SGDLS, CDR2 YYNGEE. Deletions cut 4 bases from V and 0 bases from J, with 14 bases between. There are 15 residues in the CDR3. The CDR3: CASSPTGGFSYEQYF. In nucleotides, the CDR3 is TGTGCCAGCAGCCCCACGGGGGGCTTCTCCTACGAGCAGTACTTC.

The CDR3 DNA follows: TGTGCCAGCAGTGGGCTTGGGGAGGGGGCATTCTATGGCTACACCTTC. It yields the protein CASSGLGEGAFYGYTF. The chain couples TRBV6-6 to TRBJ1-2; 7 positions match TRBD1. CDR1 MNHNY and CDR2 SVGAGI come from the germline V gene (reference sequence). V gave up 5 bases and J gave up 4 bases; unmatched junction bases: 13. There are 16 residues in the CDR3.

CDR3 nucleotides: TGTGCCAGCAGCCAAGGCATCGAGCAGTACTTC. Its translation is CASSQGIEQYF. This chain links TRBV4-2 with TRBJ2-7; unclear D gene. The germline V gene has CDR1 LGHNA and CDR2 YNFKEQ. V was pared by 1 base and J by 6 bases, with 4 bases between. The CDR3 covers 11 residues.

The chain is built from TRBV10-3 and TRBJ1-1; D perhaps matches TRBD1 (5 bases). This CDR3 has 16 amino acids. V gave up 10 bases and J gave up 0 bases, with 21 bases separating them. Germline CDR1 is ENHRY and CDR2 is SYGVKD. The CDR3 here is CAKPPGAGSMNTEAFF. CDR3 DNA sequence: TGTGCCAAACCCCCCGGGGCAGGAAGCATGAACACTGAAGCTTTCTTT.

The V gene is TRBV5-6, the J gene TRBJ2-5, with 7 positions matching TRBD1. Looked up from germline, CDR1 is SGHDT and CDR2 is YYEEEE. The CDR3 is 16 residues long. V lost 3 bases to trimming and J lost 1 base; unmatched junction nucleotides: 9. CDR3 sequence (DNA): TGTGCCAGCAGCTCTTACAGGGGTATTTTCCAAGAGACCCAGTACTTC. Translation gives CASSSYRGIFQETQYF. Looking up the rest from reference TRBV5-6 and TRBJ2-5 gives the full variable domain: DAGVTQSPTHLIKTRGQQVTLRCSPKSGHDTVSWYQQALGQGPQFIFQYYEEEERQRGNFPDRFSGHQFPNYSSELNVNALLLGDSALYLCASSSYRGIFQETQYFGPGTRLLVL.

The V and J genes are TRBV18 and TRBJ2-5, with D possibly called TRBD1 or TRBD2 (5 bases each). Germline assignment: CDR1 KGHSH and CDR2 LQKENI. The V and J ends lost 5 bases and 0 bases respectively, with 7 bases between them. The CDR3 length is 13 residues. The CDR3 DNA sequence: TGTGCCAGCTCAGGGACCTACCAAGAGACCCAGTACTTC. It specifies CASSGTYQETQYF.

This clone appeared once. The chain links TRBV28 to TRBJ2-2; possibly TRBD1 or TRBD2 for D (6 bases each). Germline CDR1 reads MDHEN; CDR2 reads SYDVKM. The CDR3 spans 18 residues. V was shortened by 6 bases and J by 4 bases, with 24 bases between the two germline ends. The CDR3 DNA is TGTGCCAGCAGCCGGGGGATGGGGCCAGGGGTGGTCACCGGGGAGCTGTTTTTT. This gives the protein CASSRGMGPGVVTGELFF.

This chain uses TRBV6-5 with TRBJ2-1; 10 nucleotides agree with TRBD2. The CDR3 runs 14 residues. After removal of 7 bases from V and 5 bases from J, the junction contained 5 bases not matched to a gene. Germline-derived CDR1 and CDR2 are MNHEY and SVGAGI. The CDR3 region has the DNA TGTGCCAGCACCCCGCTAGCGGGAGACAATGAGCAGTTCTTC. Protein product: CASTPLAGDNEQFF.

The gene calls are TRBV4-3 and TRBJ2-7; D gene unclear. Trimming took off 0 bases at V and 6 bases at J, with 9 bases between the two ends. The CDR3 sequence is 13 residues long. From germline, CDR1 is LGHNA and CDR2 YSLEER. This CDR3 is CASSQEPGSEQYF. The CDR3 DNA reads TGCGCCAGCAGCCAAGAGCCGGGTTCCGAGCAGTACTTC.

This clone was counted between two and nine times. The rearrangement joins TRBV7-9 to TRBJ2-1, with a tentative D call TRBD1 (5 bases). Germline V gene data show CDR1 as SEHNR and CDR2 as FQNEAQ (reference sequence). The CDR3 covers 16 residues. Trimming left V 1 base short and J 6 bases short, with 16 bases between. The CDR3 sequence is CASSLDRGWKGNEQFF. CDR3 DNA sequence: TGTGCCAGCAGCTTAGATAGGGGCTGGAAGGGCAATGAGCAGTTCTTC.

This clone was detected only a few times. The chain links TRBV7-2 to TRBJ1-2; possibly TRBD1 for D (6 bases). CDR3 length: 11 residues. CDR1 and CDR2 from the germline V gene are SGHTA and FQGNSA. V lost 5 bases and J lost 8, with 9 bases in between. This CDR3 is CASSLRGGYTF. The CDR3 coding sequence is TGTGCCAGCAGCCTGAGGGGGGGCTACACCTTC.

The chain is built from TRBV6-5 and TRBJ1-2; D is uncertain. The V and J ends lost 7 bases and 7 bases respectively, with 13 bases between them. CDR1 is MNHEY and CDR2 is SVGAGI in the germline V gene. The CDR3 has 12 residues. CDR3 in amino acids: CASTAPSRGYTF. The DNA for the CDR3 is TGTGCCAGCACCGCCCCGTCTCGTGGCTACACCTTC.

V is TRBV19 and J is TRBJ2-7; either TRBD1 or TRBD2 may supply D (5 bases each). In germline, CDR1 is LNHDA, CDR2 SQIVND (reference sequence). V lost 3 bases, J lost 0 bases, and 9 bases lay in between. The CDR3 sequence is 14 residues long. The CDR3 sequence is CASSIREFSYEQYF. CDR3 coding DNA: TGTGCCAGTAGTATCAGGGAGTTCTCCTACGAGCAGTACTTC. The variable domain in full, completed from reference TRBV19 and TRBJ2-7, reads DGGITQSPKYLFRKEGQNVTLSCEQNLNHDAMYWYRQDPGQGLRLIYYSQIVNDFQKGDIAEGYSVSREKKESFPLTVTSAQKNPTAFYLCASSIREFSYEQYFGPGTRLTVT.

This clone was detected a few times. The CDR3 DNA reads as TGTGCCAGAGGGAGAAGTGGAAACACCATATATTTT. Its translation is CARGRSGNTIYF. V usage is TRBV7-3 and J usage is TRBJ1-3; D uncertain. The CDR3 is 12 residues long. Deletions cut 9 bases from V and 3 bases from J, with 9 bases between. Germline V gene sequence: CDR1 SGHTA, CDR2 FQGTGA.

The CDR3: CASNSGPRPGNTIYF. The CDR3, as DNA: TGTGCCAGTAATTCGGGCCCCCGTCCTGGAAACACCATATATTTT. V usage is TRBV19 and J usage is TRBJ1-3; D unresolved. The CDR3 is 15 residues long. Germline-derived CDR1 and CDR2 are LNHDA and SQIVND (reference sequence). Trimming took 7 bases from V and 2 from J, leaving 15 bases between them.

J is TRBJ1-5 and V is TRBV2; D gene unclear. The germline gives CDR1 SNHLY, CDR2 FYNNEI. The V and J ends lost 1 base and 4 bases respectively, with 5 bases between them. This CDR3 has 13 residues. Written as DNA, the CDR3 is TGTGCCAGCAGTGAAGTAACAAATCAGCCCCAGCATTTT. Translated, it gives CASSEVTNQPQHF.

V is TRBV6-5 and J is TRBJ1-6; D is uncertain. The CDR3 totals 13 residues. Germline-derived CDR1 and CDR2 are MNHEY and SVGAGI. V was pared by 7 bases and J by 4 bases, with 8 bases between. As DNA, the CDR3 is TGTGCCAGCACGGCCGGATATAATTCACCCCTCCACTTT. Amino acids: CASTAGYNSPLHF.

The J gene is TRBJ2-5, the V gene TRBV6-6; weak D call: TRBD2 (5 bases). The closer fit of TRBJ2-7 to the DNA end suggests the J call may be wrong. Germline loops: CDR1 MNHNY, CDR2 SVGAGI (reference sequence). This CDR3 comprises 12 residues. The CDR3 here is CASSYTGYEQYF. The DNA for the CDR3 is TGTGCCAGCAGTTACACGGGGTACGAGCAGTACTTC.